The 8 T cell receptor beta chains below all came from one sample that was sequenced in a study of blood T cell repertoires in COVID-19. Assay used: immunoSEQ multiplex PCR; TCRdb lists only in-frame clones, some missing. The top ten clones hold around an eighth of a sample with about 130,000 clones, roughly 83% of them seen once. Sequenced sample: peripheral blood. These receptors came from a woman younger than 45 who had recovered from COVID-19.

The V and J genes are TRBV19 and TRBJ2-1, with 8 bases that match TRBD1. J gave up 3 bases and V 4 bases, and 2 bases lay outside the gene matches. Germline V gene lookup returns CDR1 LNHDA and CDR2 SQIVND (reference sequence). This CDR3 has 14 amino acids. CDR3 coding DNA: TGTGCCAGTAGTAGGACAGGGAACTACAATGAGCAGTTCTTC. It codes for CASSRTGNYNEQFF.

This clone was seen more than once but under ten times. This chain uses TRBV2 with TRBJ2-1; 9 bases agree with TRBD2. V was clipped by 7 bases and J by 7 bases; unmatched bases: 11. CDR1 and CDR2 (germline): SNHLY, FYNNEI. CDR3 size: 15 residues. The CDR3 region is CASKDAGLAINEQFF. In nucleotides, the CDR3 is TGTGCCAGCAAAGACGCGGGACTAGCTATAAATGAGCAGTTCTTC. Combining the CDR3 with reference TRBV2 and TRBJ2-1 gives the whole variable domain EPEVTQTPSHQVTQMGQEVILRCVPISNHLYFYWYRQILGQKVEFLVSFYNNEISEKSEIFDDQFSVERPDGSNFTLKIRSTKLEDSAMYFCASKDAGLAINEQFFGPGTRLTVL.

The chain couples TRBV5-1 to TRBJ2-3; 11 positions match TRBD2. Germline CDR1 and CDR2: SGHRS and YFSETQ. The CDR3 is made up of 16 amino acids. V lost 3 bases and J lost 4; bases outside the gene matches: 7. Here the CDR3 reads CASSSNGLAGADTQYF. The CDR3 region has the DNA TGCGCCAGCAGCTCAAACGGACTAGCGGGCGCAGATACGCAGTATTTT.

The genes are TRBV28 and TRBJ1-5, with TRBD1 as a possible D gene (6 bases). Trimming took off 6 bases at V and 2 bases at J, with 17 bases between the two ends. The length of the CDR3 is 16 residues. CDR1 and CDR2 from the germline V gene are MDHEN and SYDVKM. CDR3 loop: CASRPNGAGGNQPQHF. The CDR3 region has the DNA TGTGCCAGCAGACCAAATGGGGCAGGGGGCAATCAGCCCCAGCATTTT.

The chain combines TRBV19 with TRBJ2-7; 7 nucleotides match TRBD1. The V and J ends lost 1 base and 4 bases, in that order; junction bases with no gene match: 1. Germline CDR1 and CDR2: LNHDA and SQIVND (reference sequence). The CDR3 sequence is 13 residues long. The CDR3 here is CASSIGGQYEQYF. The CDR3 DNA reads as TGTGCCAGTAGTATAGGGGGACAGTACGAGCAGTACTTC.

The CDR3 here is CASRRQDNQPQHF. In DNA form, the CDR3 reads TGTGCCAGCAGACGACAGGACAATCAGCCCCAGCATTTT. The V call is TRBV12-3 or TRBV12-4, the J call TRBJ1-5; tentatively, D is TRBD1 (6 bases). The CDR3 has 13 residues. Trimming removed 6 bases at V and 3 bases at J, with 9 bases between.

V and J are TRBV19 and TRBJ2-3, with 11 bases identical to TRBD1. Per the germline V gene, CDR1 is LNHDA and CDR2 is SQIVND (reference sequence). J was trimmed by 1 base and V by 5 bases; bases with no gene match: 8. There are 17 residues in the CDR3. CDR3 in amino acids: CASSPLPGQGGTDTQYF. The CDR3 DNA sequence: TGTGCCAGTAGTCCTCTCCCGGGACAGGGGGGCACAGATACGCAGTATTTT. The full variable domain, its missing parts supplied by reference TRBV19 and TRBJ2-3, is DGGITQSPKYLFRKEGQNVTLSCEQNLNHDAMYWYRQDPGQGLRLIYYSQIVNDFQKGDIAEGYSVSREKKESFPLTVTSAQKNPTAFYLCASSPLPGQGGTDTQYFGPGTRLTVL.

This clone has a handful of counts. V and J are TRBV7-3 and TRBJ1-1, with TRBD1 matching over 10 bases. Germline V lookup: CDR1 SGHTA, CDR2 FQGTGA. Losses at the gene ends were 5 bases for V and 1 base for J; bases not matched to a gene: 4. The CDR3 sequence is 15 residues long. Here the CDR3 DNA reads TGTGCCAGCAGCGACAGGGGGCCCCAGAACACTGAAGCTTTCTTT. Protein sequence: CASSDRGPQNTEAFF.